This TCR beta chain was recovered during a study of control samples from healthy donors and cancer patients. TCRdb keeps only in-frame clones here, not all; method: immunoSEQ multiplex PCR. The table lists about 110,000 clones, about nine tenths of them singletons. The CDR3 is 15 residues long. Germline lookup yields CDR1 MNHEY and CDR2 SVGEGT. V was cut by 0 bases and J by 4 bases, with 12 bases left in between. The chain uses TRBV6-2 or TRBV6-3 and TRBJ1-2, with D possibly being TRBD1 (5 bases). The source material was blood. The receptor was derived from a human donor in good health. The donor label of this sample is uncertain. This chain's CDR3 is CASSYSGGAGYGYTF. In nucleotides, the CDR3 is TGTGCCAGCAGTTACTCGGGGGGAGCGGGCTATGGCTACACCTTC.